This note documents a single T cell receptor (beta chain) sequence. The target of this receptor is not known. Base-call qualities are not available, and no considerably larger clone is one nucleotide away. V loses 2 bases, J loses 8 bases, and the germline ends lie 9 bases apart. The CDR3, from cysteine to phenylalanine, totals 12 residues. Left in the record is the CDR3 DNA by itself, 36 bases read in frame from the first base. The germline V gene provides CDR1 MGHDK and CDR2 SYGVNS. This sample stems from a study of identical twins (dated by TCRdb to 2016 to 2017). General notes on the study: TCR alpha and beta repertoires from monozygotic twins, unrelated adults of various ages and cord blood were deep-sequenced to test whether fetal clonotypes persist. To rule out contamination, the twin experiments were replicated at different times with different library preparation protocols. Study-wide conclusions, independent of this receptor: Because the same donors could not be followed over many years, the conclusions depended on cross-sectional statistical analysis. Abundant cord blood beta clonotypes carried fewer insertions; young adult naive repertoires showed a weaker similar trend, while memory repertoires showed none. The excess sharing between twins in beta out-of-frame sequences was weaker because fewer shared sequences reduced the signal-to-noise ratio. Out-of-frame TCR alpha sequences shared between twins showed an excess of low generation-probability sequences compared with coincidental sharing between unrelated individuals. In monozygotic twins, out-of-frame TCR alpha sharing was systematically underestimated by recombination models, although the models agreed with sharing between unrelated individuals. Zero-insertion analyses could be partly confounded by invariant T cells such as MAIT and iNKT, though diverse VJ usage argued against such confounding for most clonotypes.

To prepare the library, 5' RACE was applied. Sequencing used an Illumina HiSeq 2000. A universal primer binding site was added through template switching, and the final cDNA carried a unique molecular identifier so that TCR cDNA molecules could be counted accurately. First-strand cDNA for TCR alpha and beta chains was synthesized from specific primers in the conserved constant-segment region. To control for contamination, every cDNA library carried two barcodes: a SMART-Mk sample barcode plus Illumina barcodes. TruSeq adapter sequences and Illumina sample barcodes were added in two successive PCR steps. Sequencing of the TCR alpha and beta cDNA libraries was done on the Illumina HiSeq platform using custom primers. The original methods were these. Unique molecular identifiers were extracted from raw reads with MiGEC, and CDR3 positions were determined with MiXCR. For each individual, recombination models were inferred using an EM algorithm with the repgenHMM and IGoR tools. The tcR package in R was used for shared clonotype analysis, with sharing normalized by the product of cloneset sizes. Out-of-frame nonproductive sequences were analyzed to study raw recombination free of thymic and clonal selection effects. TCRdb applied fastp at Q25 and MiXCR to the public reads, then kept only in-frame beta chains. All rows with the same CDR3 protein become a single entry with the most common DNA and genes. In this record, the V and J calls reflect TCRdb's handling and not the investigators' own analysis. The sample table contains about 200,000 distinct CDR3 sequences; only one count was recorded for less than 20% of them. Over 35% of the sample is taken by the ten largest.

All donors were healthy Caucasians. The twin cohort comprised three pairs of female monozygotic twins, all aged roughly 18 to 29 years. Positive isolation kits from Invitrogen were used to isolate the CD4+ and CD8+ T cell populations. In addition, the sample was reused for a study of T cells expressing NK-cell markers. As the second study states: About eight donors provided sorted CD3+CD56+NKG2C+, CD3+CD56+NKG2C- and CD3+CD56-NKG2C+ T-cell subsets, whose TCR beta-chain repertoires were profiled. Among the eight sequenced donors, only one was HCMV-seronegative, while the other seven were HCMV-seropositive. To restrict sorting to alphabetaTCR-expressing T cells, an anti-gammadeltaTCR antibody was added in several experiments. In more than 5 donors, the dominant CD3+CD56+NKG2C+ clonotypes ranked among the top 10 CD8+ clonotypes, making up about 1.0-7.5% of CD8+ T cells. Those dominant clonotypes were again the most abundant among CD3+CD56-NKG2C+ cells in a handful of donors, at about 25-60.1%. Whether the expanded NKG2C-expressing T cell clones were specific for HCMV antigens remained unclear. The study sequenced eight donors, all healthy volunteers chosen at random: three men and five women. HCMV-specific IgG was detected in serum with a commercial ELISA kit to determine HCMV serostatus. Reads were demultiplexed and grouped by UMI with MIGEC, and clonotypes were assembled and quantified with MiTCR. To exclude erroneous sequences, only TCR cDNA sequences supported by at least two reads were retained. The tcR package was used for downstream repertoire analysis, with clonotypes matched between fractions based on CDR3 nucleotide sequence plus V segment. VDJmatch was used to annotate antigen specificity against VDJdb, with one amino acid substitution allowed in CDR3.

Sequencing was carried out using CD8+ T cells sorted from blood. The V and J segments used are TRBV25-1 and TRBJ1-2, with an unclear D gene assignment. The clonotype originates from a woman aged 18-29 years in good health. The CDR3 loop reads CASSEPSLGYTF. The DNA is TGTGCCAGCAGTGAACCTTCCCTCGGCTACACCTTC.